Listed below are T cell receptor beta chains from one sample, sequenced in a study of graft-versus-host responses after intestinal transplantation. The assay was immunoSEQ multiplex PCR, and TCRdb's table has in-frame clones only and misses some. Altogether approximately 82,000 clones are present, about 93% being singletons, with the ten largest covering 1% to 1.4%. Their antigens remain unidentified. The sequences come from unstimulated CD8+ T cells sorted from spleen or lymph node cells, collected before transplant. The receptors derive from a human donor who was the organ donor for an intestinal transplant. The CDR3 runs from the conserved cysteine through the conserved F or W. A D gene is named only where the DNA matches it firmly. Clone size is given for some rows only: seen once, a few or many times, or a class if the clone is expanded.

D gene,clone size,J gene,V gene,CDR3 protein,CDR3 DNA
NA,NA,TRBJ1-2,TRBV5-4,CASSLDSLWGYTF,TGTGCCAGCAGTTTGGACAGCCTTTGGGGCTACACCTTC
NA,NA,TRBJ1-1,TRBV4-1,CASSQEPGLATEAFF,TGCGCCAGCAGCCAAGAACCCGGGTTGGCCACTGAAGCTTTCTTT
NA,NA,TRBJ2-3,TRBV7-3,CASSLVSGVTDTQYF,TGTGCCAGCAGCTTAGTTTCGGGGGTCACAGATACGCAGTATTTT
TRBD2,NA,TRBJ2-1,TRBV7-9,CASSPPLWTSSEAEQFF,TGTGCCAGCAGCCCTCCTCTATGGACTAGCTCTGAGGCTGAGCAGTTCTTC
NA,NA,TRBJ2-7,TRBV12-5,CASGFWDWTYEQYF,TGTGCTAGTGGTTTTTGGGACTGGACCTACGAGCAGTACTTC
TRBD2,NA,TRBJ2-1,TRBV4-2,CASSHNSGTEFF,TGTGCCAGCAGCCATAATAGCGGGACCGAGTTCTTC
NA,once,TRBJ1-1,TRBV9,CASTPPGGTEAFF,TGTGCCAGCACCCCTCCAGGAGGGACTGAAGCTTTCTTT
NA,once,TRBJ2-3,TRBV6-5,CASRGGDTQYF,TGTGCCAGCAGGGGGGGAGATACGCAGTATTTT
NA,NA,TRBJ2-3,TRBV21-1,CASSKVVWRGALLTDTQYF,TGTGCCAGCAGCAAAGTGGTCTGGCGGGGGGCCCTACTCACAGATACGCAGTATTTT
NA,NA,TRBJ2-1,TRBV6-5,CASSYPEGGEQFF,TGTGCCAGCAGTTACCCCGAGGGAGGTGAGCAGTTCTTC
NA,NA,TRBJ1-2,TRBV5-4,CASSSRDNLLIYGYTF,TGTGCCAGCAGCTCCAGGGATAACCTCCTAATCTATGGCTACACCTTC
NA,NA,TRBJ2-5,TRBV19,CASSSPGWEETQYF,TGTGCCAGTAGTAGCCCAGGGTGGGAAGAGACCCAGTACTTC
NA,NA,TRBJ2-7,TRBV5-5,CASSPTGRSGQYF,TGTGCCAGCAGCCCCACAGGGCGGAGTGGGCAGTACTTC
NA,NA,TRBJ2-5,TRBV4-1,CASSRRGPGETQYF,TGCGCCAGCAGCCGGAGGGGGCCGGGAGAGACCCAGTACTTC
NA,NA,TRBJ1-3,TRBV4-1,CASSLSGSGNTIYF,TGCGCCAGCAGCCTGTCGGGAAGCGGAAACACCATATATTTT
NA,NA,TRBJ1-1,TRBV5-4,CASSLASRGWAEAFF,TGTGCCAGCAGCTTGGCCAGTAGGGGTTGGGCGGAAGCTTTCTTT
NA,NA,TRBJ2-5,TRBV21-1,CASSGGGETGRPGGETQYF,TGTGCCAGCAGCGGGGGAGGGGAAACTGGCAGGCCAGGTGGAGAGACCCAGTACTTC
TRBD1,NA,TRBJ2-7,TRBV7-9,CASSLSGRGRPYEQYF,TGTGCCAGCAGCTTATCGGGCAGGGGGCGTCCCTACGAGCAGTACTTC
NA,NA,TRBJ2-1,TRBV6-5,CASSYVVGSDEQFF,TGTGCCAGCAGTTACGTAGTCGGGAGCGATGAGCAGTTCTTC
NA,NA,TRBJ1-1,TRBV11-2,CASSSMDKFYMNTEAFF,TGTGCCAGCAGCTCGATGGACAAGTTTTACATGAACACTGAAGCTTTCTTT
NA,NA,TRBJ1-2,TRBV2,CASPQGLDSYGYTF,TGTGCCAGCCCGCAGGGGCTTGACAGCTATGGCTACACCTTC
NA,NA,TRBJ1-1,TRBV7-9,CASSTSTGNEAFF,TGTGCCAGCAGCACATCGACGGGAAATGAAGCTTTCTTT
NA,once,TRBJ1-4,TRBV6-6,CASSYNAITGEKLFF,TGTGCCAGCAGTTACAACGCAATTACAGGGGAAAAACTGTTTTTT
NA,NA,TRBJ2-1,TRBV7-6,CASSLWVTDKFF,TGTGCCAGCAGCTTGTGGGTGACAGACAAGTTCTTC
NA,NA,TRBJ2-7,TRBV2,CASSQPGVCTYEQYF,TGTGCCAGCAGTCAACCGGGGGTCTGCACCTACGAGCAGTACTTC
NA,once,TRBJ2-5,TRBV7-8,CASSLVGTPETQYF,TGTGCCAGCAGCTTAGTCGGGACACCGGAGACCCAGTACTTC
NA,NA,TRBJ1-5,TRBV5-6,CASSLAGGFSNQPQHF,TGTGCCAGCAGCTTGGCCGGGGGATTTAGCAATCAGCCCCAGCATTTT
TRBD1,NA,TRBJ1-1,TRBV6-5,CASRDRLNTEAFF,TGTGCCAGCAGGGACAGGTTGAACACTGAAGCTTTCTTT
NA,NA,TRBJ2-7,TRBV4-3,CASSQADGVYEQYF,TGCGCCAGCAGCCAGGCTGATGGAGTCTACGAGCAGTACTTC
NA,NA,TRBJ1-2,TRBV20-1,CSARTDHGYTF,TGCAGTGCCCGGACAGATCATGGCTACACCTTC
NA,NA,TRBJ2-5,TRBV7-8,CASSLLGVQTQYF,TGTGCCAGCAGCTTACTCGGGGTACAGACCCAGTACTTC
TRBD2,NA,TRBJ2-1,TRBV30,CAWWGLRGVNEQFF,TGTGCCTGGTGGGGCCTTCGGGGGGTCAATGAGCAGTTCTTC
NA,few,TRBJ1-2,TRBV9,CASSVVVGAGYTF,TGTGCCAGCAGCGTAGTGGTGGGAGCCGGCTACACCTTC
TRBD1,NA,TRBJ1-2,TRBV11-3,CASSQGDRVDGYTF,TGTGCCAGCAGCCAGGGGGACAGGGTAGATGGCTACACCTTC
NA,NA,TRBJ1-2,TRBV25-1,CASSDHFGYTF,TGTGCCAGCAGTGATCATTTCGGCTACACCTTC
NA,NA,TRBJ2-1,TRBV19,CASSTGVAVNEQFF,TGTGCCAGTAGTACTGGGGTAGCGGTCAATGAGCAGTTCTTC
NA,NA,TRBJ2-3,TRBV19,CASSAPVTDTQYF,TGTGCCAGTAGTGCTCCGGTCACAGATACGCAGTATTTT
TRBD1,NA,TRBJ2-1,TRBV30,CAWSVGGRGAYNEQFF,TGTGCCTGGAGTGTAGGGGGCAGGGGCGCCTACAATGAGCAGTTCTTC
TRBD2,NA,TRBJ2-1,TRBV28,CASSLPGTSGSVYDEQFF,TGTGCCAGCAGCCTCCCCGGGACTAGCGGGAGCGTATACGATGAGCAGTTCTTC
TRBD2,NA,TRBJ2-1,TRBV19,CASSMGGFNEQFF,TGTGCCAGTAGTATGGGAGGGTTCAATGAGCAGTTCTTC
TRBD2,once,TRBJ2-7,TRBV2,CASSFPRAGGPHEQYF,TGTGCCAGCAGCTTCCCACGGGCGGGGGGGCCCCACGAGCAGTACTTC
NA,NA,TRBJ2-7,TRBV9,CASSESGDTTIYEQYF,TGTGCCAGCAGCGAGAGTGGGGACACCACCATCTACGAGCAGTACTTC
NA,NA,TRBJ2-7,TRBV4-3,CASSQFGGLEQYF,TGCGCCAGCAGCCAATTCGGGGGGCTCGAGCAGTACTTC
TRBD2,NA,TRBJ2-1,TRBV10-1,CASNKTLAGGYNEQFF,TGCGCCAGCAATAAGACACTAGCGGGAGGGTACAATGAGCAGTTCTTC
TRBD2,NA,TRBJ2-5,TRBV7-9,CASSPAGGETQYF,TGTGCCAGCAGTCCGGCGGGGGGCGAGACCCAGTACTTC